This TCR beta chain was found in a study of shared clonotypes between healthy human individuals. Study-level background: Per donor, three plates held CD4 naive cells, three held CD4 memory, two held CD8 naive and one held CD8 memory.

Terminally differentiated effector memory CD45RA+ cells were excluded by CCR7 positive selection of CD45RO-negative cells. Original methodology: Filtering differed since immunoSEQ provided only junctions, with no quality scores. Clones were read by immunoSEQ multiplex PCR, and TCRdb kept only the in-frame ones, dropping some. V, J and clone size reflect that table, while D and trimming were determined from the DNA. The sample has around 2,000,000 clones; 85% to 95% are singletons. Sequences were obtained from naive CD8+ T cells from PBMCs. This receptor was taken from a man younger than 35 in good health. Some clones in this sample may be carry-over from other donors' samples.

CDR3 protein: CATVGGQSYEQYF. The CDR3 DNA sequence: TGTGCCACCGTGGGGGGCCAGTCCTACGAGCAGTACTTC. The rearrangement joins TRBV27 to TRBJ2-7; TRBD1 or TRBD2 may be the D gene (6 bases each). The CDR3 is 13 residues long. The V gene lost 10 bases and the J gene lost 1 base, with 14 bases spanning the gap. Germline-derived CDR1 and CDR2 are MNHEY and SMNVEV (reference sequence).